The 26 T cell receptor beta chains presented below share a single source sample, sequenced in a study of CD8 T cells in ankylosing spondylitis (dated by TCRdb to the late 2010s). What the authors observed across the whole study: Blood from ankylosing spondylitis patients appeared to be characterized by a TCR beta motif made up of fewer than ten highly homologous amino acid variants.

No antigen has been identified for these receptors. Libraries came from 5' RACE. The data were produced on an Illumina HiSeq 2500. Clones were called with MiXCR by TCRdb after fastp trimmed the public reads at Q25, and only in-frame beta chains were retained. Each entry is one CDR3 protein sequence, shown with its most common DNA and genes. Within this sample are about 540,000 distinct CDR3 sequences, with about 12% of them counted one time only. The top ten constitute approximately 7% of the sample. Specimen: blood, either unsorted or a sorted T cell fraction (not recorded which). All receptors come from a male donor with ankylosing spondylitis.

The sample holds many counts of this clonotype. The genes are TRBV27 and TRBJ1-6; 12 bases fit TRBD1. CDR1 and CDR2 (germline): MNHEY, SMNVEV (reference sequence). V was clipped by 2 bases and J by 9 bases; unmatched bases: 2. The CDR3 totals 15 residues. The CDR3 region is CASSLGTGGGSPLHF. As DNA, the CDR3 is TGTGCCAGCAGTTTAGGGACAGGGGGCGGTTCACCCCTCCACTTT.

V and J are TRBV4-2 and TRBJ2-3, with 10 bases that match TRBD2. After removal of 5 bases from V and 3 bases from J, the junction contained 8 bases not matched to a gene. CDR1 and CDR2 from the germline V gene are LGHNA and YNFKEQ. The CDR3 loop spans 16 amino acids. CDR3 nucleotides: TGTGCCAGCAGCGATTGGGTAGCGGGAGGTACAGATACGCAGTATTTT. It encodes CASSDWVAGGTDTQYF.

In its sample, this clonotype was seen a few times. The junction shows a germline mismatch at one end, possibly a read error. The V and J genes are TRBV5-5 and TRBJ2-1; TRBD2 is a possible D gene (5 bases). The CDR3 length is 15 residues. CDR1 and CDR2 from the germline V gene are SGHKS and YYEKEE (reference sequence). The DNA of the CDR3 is TGTGCCAGCAGCTTGGCCGGAGCAAGCGGCCCAGAGCAATTCTTC. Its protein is CASSLAGASGPEQFF.

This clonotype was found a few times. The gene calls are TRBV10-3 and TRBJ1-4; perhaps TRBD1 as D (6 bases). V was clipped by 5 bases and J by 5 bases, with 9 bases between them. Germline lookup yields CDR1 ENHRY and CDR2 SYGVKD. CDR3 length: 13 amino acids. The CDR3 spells CAISFDRNEKLFF. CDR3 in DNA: TGTGCCATCAGTTTTGACAGGAATGAAAAACTGTTTTTT.

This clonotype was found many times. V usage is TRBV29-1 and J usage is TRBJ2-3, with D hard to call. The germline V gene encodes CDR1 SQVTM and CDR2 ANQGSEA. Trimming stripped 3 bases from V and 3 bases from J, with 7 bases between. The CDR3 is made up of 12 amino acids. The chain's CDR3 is CSVDPTTDTQYF. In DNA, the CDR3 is TGCAGCGTTGATCCTACTACAGATACGCAGTATTTT.

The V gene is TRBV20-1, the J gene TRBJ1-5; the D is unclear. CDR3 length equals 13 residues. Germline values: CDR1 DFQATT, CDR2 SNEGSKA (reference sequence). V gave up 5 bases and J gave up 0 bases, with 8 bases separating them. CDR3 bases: TGCAGTGCTGTAACCGTTAGCAATCAGCCCCAGCATTTT. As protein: CSAVTVSNQPQHF.

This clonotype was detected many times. This CDR3 reads CASILGPGTGMETQYF. The DNA of the CDR3 is TGTGCCAGCATACTTGGCCCCGGGACAGGGATGGAGACCCAGTACTTC. The V gene is TRBV5-5, the J gene TRBJ2-5, with 9 bases fitting TRBD1. The J segment lost 5 bases and the V segment lost 6 bases, leaving 14 bases of the junction unmatched. This CDR3 has 16 amino acids. The germline CDR1 and CDR2 sequences are SGHKS and YYEKEE (reference sequence).

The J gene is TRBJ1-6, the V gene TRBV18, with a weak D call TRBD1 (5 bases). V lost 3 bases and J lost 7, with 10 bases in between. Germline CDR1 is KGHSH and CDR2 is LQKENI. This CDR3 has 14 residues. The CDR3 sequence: CASSPARANSPLHF. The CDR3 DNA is TGTGCCAGCTCACCTGCCAGGGCCAATTCACCCCTCCACTTT.

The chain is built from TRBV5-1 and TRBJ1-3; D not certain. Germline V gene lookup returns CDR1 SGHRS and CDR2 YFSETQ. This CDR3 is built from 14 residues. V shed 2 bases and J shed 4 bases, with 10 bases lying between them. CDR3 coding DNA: TGCGCCAGCAGCTTAGGGCCCGAGGGAAACACCATATATTTT. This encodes CASSLGPEGNTIYF.

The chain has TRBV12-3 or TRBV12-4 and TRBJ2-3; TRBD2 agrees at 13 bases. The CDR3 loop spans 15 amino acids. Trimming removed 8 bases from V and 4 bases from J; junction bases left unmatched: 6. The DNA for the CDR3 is TGTGCCAGCGGGACTAGCGGGAATTATCCAGATACGCAGTATTTT. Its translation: CASGTSGNYPDTQYF.

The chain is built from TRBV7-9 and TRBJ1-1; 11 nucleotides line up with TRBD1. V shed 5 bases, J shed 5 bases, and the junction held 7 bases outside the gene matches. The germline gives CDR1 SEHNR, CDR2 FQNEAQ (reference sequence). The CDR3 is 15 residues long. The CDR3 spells CASSPRTGGLTEAFF. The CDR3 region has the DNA TGTGCCAGCAGCCCCCGGACAGGGGGCTTGACTGAAGCTTTCTTT.

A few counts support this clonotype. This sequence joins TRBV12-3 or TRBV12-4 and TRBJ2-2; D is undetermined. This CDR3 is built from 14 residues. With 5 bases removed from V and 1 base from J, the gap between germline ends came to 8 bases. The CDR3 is CASSPVRNTGELFF. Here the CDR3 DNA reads TGTGCCAGCAGTCCGGTCAGGAACACCGGGGAGCTGTTTTTT.

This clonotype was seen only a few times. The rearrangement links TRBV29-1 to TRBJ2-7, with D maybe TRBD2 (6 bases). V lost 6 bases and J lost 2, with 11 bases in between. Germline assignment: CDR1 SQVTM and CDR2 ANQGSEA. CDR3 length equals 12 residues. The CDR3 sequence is CSVRLGTYEQYF. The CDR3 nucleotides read TGCAGCGTGAGACTAGGGACCTACGAGCAGTACTTC.

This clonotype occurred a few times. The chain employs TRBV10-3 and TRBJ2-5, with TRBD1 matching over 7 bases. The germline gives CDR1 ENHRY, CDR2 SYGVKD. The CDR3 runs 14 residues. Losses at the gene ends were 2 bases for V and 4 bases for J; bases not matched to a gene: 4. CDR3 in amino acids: CAISEEGAAETQYF. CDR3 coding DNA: TGTGCCATCAGTGAGGAGGGGGCCGCAGAGACCCAGTACTTC.

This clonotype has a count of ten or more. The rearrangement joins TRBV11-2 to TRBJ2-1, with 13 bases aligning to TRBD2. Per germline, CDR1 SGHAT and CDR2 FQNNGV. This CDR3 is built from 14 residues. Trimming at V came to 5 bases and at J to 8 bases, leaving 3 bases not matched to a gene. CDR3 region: CASSGLAGVYEQFF. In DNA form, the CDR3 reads TGTGCCAGCAGCGGACTAGCGGGAGTCTATGAGCAGTTCTTC. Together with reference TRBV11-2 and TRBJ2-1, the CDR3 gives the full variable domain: EAGVAQSPRYKIIEKRQSVAFWCNPISGHATLYWYQQILGQGPKLLIQFQNNGVVDDSQLPKDRFSAERLKGVDSTLKIQPAKLEDSAVYLCASSGLAGVYEQFFGPGTRLTVL.

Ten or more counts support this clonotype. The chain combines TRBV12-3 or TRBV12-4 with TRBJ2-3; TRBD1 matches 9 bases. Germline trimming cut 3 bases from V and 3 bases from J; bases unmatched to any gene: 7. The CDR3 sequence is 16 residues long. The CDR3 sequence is CASSFRDRVVTDTQYF. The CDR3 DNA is TGTGCCAGCAGTTTCCGGGACAGGGTAGTTACAGATACGCAGTATTTT.

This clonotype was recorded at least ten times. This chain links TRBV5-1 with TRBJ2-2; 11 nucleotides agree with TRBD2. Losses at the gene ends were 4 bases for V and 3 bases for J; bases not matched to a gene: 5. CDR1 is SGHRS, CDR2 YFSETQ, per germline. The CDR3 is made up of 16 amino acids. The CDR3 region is CASSVIAGGDTGELFF. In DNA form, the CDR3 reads TGCGCCAGCAGCGTGATAGCGGGAGGGGACACCGGGGAGCTGTTTTTT.

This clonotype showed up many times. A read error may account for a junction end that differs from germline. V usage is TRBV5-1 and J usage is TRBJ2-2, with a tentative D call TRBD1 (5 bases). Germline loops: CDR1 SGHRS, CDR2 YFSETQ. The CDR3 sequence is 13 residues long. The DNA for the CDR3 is TGTGCCAGCAGCTTAGGGGACACCGGGGAGCTGTTTTTT. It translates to CASSLGDTGELFF.

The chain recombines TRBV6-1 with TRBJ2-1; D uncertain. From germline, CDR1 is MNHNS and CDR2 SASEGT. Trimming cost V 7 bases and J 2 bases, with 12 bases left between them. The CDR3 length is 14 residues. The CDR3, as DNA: TGTGCCAGCAAACAACGTGGACCCTACAATGAGCAGTTCTTC. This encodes CASKQRGPYNEQFF.

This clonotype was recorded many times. This CDR3 is CASSLRQVEDTEAFF. CDR3 nucleotide sequence: TGTGCCAGCAGCTTAAGACAGGTAGAGGACACTGAAGCTTTCTTT. The chain joins TRBV7-9 to TRBJ1-1; the D gene is possibly TRBD1 (6 bases). The V end was cut by 2 bases, the J end by 3 bases, with 13 bases between. The CDR3 sequence is 15 residues long. Germline V gene sequence: CDR1 SEHNR, CDR2 FQNEAQ (reference sequence). The full variable domain, its missing parts supplied by reference TRBV7-9 and TRBJ1-1, is DTGVSQNPRHKITKRGQNVTFRCDPISEHNRLYWYRQTLGQGPEFLTYFQNEAQLEKSRLLSDRFSAERPKGSFSTLEIQRTEQGDSAMYLCASSLRQVEDTEAFFGQGTRLTVV.

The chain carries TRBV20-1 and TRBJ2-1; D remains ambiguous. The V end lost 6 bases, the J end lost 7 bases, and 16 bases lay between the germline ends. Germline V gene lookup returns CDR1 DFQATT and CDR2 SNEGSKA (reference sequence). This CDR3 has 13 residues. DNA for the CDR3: TGCAGTGCCCCGGAACCTCGGCAAAATGAGCAGTTCTTC. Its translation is CSAPEPRQNEQFF.

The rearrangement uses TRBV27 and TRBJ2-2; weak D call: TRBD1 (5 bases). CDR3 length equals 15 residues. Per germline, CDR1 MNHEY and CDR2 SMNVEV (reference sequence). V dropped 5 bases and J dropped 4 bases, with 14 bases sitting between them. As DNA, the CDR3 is TGTGCCAGCAGTACCCAAAACAGGTTCACCGGGGAGCTGTTTTTT. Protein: CASSTQNRFTGELFF.

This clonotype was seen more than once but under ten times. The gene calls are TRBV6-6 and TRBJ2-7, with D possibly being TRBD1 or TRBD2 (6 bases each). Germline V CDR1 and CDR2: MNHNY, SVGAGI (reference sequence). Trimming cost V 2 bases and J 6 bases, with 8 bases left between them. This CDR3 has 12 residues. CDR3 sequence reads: CASSYGGLEQYV. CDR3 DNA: TGTGCCAGCAGTTACGGGGGGCTCGAGCAGTACGTC.

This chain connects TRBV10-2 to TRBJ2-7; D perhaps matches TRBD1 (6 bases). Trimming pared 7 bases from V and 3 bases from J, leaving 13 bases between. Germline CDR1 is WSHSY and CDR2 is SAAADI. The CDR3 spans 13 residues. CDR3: CASTEGVGYEQYV. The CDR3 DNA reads TGCGCCAGCACCGAGGGGGTAGGCTACGAGCAGTACGTC.

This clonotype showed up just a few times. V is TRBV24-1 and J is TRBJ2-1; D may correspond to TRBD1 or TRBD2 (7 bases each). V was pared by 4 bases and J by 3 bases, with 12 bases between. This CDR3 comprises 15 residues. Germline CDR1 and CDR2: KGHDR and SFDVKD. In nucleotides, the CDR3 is TGTGCCACCAGTGAATCAGGGGGGGGCTACAATGAGCAGTTCTTC. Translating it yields CATSESGGGYNEQFF.

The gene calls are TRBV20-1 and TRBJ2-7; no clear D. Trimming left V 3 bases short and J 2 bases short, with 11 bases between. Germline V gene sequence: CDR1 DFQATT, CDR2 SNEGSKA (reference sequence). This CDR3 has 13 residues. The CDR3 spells CSASVGSPYEQYF. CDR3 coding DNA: TGCAGTGCTAGTGTAGGCTCCCCCTACGAGCAGTACTTC.